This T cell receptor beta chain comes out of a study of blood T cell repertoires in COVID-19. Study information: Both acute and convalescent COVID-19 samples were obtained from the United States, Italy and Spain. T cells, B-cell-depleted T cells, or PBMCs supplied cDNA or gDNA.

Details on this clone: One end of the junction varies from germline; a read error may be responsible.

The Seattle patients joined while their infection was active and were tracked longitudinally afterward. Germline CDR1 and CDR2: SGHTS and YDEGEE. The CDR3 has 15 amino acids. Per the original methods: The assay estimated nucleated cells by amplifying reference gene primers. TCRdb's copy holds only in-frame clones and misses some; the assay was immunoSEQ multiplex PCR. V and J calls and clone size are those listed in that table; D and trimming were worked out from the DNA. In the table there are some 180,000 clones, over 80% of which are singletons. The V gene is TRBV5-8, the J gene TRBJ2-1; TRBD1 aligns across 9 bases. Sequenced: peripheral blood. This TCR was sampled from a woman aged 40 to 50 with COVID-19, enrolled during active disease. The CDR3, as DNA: TGTGCCAGCAGGTTGGACAGGGGAAGTTACAATGAGCAGTTCTTC. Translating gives CASRLDRGSYNEQFF. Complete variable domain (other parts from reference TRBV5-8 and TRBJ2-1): EAGVTQSPTHLIKTRGQQATLRCSPISGHTSVYWYQQALGLGLQFLLWYDEGEERNRGNFPPRFSGRQFPNYSSELNVNALELEDSALYLCASRLDRGSYNEQFFGPGTRLTVL.